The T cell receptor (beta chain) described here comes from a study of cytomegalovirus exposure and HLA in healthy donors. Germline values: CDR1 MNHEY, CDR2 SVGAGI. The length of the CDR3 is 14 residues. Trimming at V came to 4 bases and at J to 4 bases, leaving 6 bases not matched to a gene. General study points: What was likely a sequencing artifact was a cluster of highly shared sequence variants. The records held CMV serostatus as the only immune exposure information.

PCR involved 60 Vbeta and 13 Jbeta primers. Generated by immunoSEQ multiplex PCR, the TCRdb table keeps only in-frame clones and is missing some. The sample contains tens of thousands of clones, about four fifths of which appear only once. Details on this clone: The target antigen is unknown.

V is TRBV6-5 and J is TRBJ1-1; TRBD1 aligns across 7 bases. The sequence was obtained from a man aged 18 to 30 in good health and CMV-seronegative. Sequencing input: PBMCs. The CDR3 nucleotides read TGTGCCAGCAGTTCCCAGGGGGGACTCACTGAAGCTTTCTTT. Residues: CASSSQGGLTEAFF.